This T cell receptor beta chain was sequenced in a study of T cell changes during pregnancy in multiple sclerosis. The germline V and J ends were trimmed by 2 bases and 8 bases, with 7 bases remaining between them. The germline gives CDR1 MNHNY, CDR2 SVGAGI (reference sequence). The CDR3 sequence is 12 residues long. Libraries were prepared by immunoSEQ multiplex PCR; TCRdb keeps only in-frame clonotypes and omits some of them. The repertoire holds roughly 100,000 clones, with roughly 90% as singletons. This chain uses TRBV6-6 with TRBJ2-1; no definite D call. This sample comprised peripheral blood, obtained after pregnancy. The sequence was obtained from a female donor with multiple sclerosis, enrolled in a pregnancy study. In DNA, the CDR3 is TGTGCCAGCAGTTACCTATTGGATGAGCAGTTCTTC. As protein: CASSYLLDEQFF.